This TCR beta chain was recorded in a study of identical twins. Using its own MiXCR run on the 5' RACE reads, TCRdb lists one record per CDR3 protein. The sample yields around 1.7 million distinct CDR3 sequences, less than 40% seen once. CDR3 size: 15 residues. CDR1 is DFQATT and CDR2 is SNEGSKA in the germline V gene (reference sequence). Losses at the gene ends were 6 bases for V and 6 bases for J; bases not matched to a gene: 11. V usage is TRBV20-1 and J usage is TRBJ2-1, with 10 bases aligning to TRBD2. The sample consisted of cord blood. The clonotype originates from a newborn girl in good health. Here the CDR3 DNA reads TGCAGTGCCGATAAACTAGCGGGGCCGATCAATGAGCAGTTCTTC. Translating it yields CSADKLAGPINEQFF.